These 11 T cell receptor beta chains originate from one sample sequenced in a study of cytomegalovirus exposure and HLA in healthy donors. The repertoire was sequenced with immunoSEQ multiplex PCR; TCRdb's copy has only in-frame clones and lacks some. Of around 66,000 clones in the sample, around 97% are singletons; the top ten hold 1.5% to 2%. Sequencing was done on a sample of PBMCs. These receptors were taken from a woman aged 18-29 years in good health and CMV-seropositive.

The chain uses TRBV9 and TRBJ2-3; D not certain. Trimming shortened V by 6 bases and J by 6 bases, and 14 bases separated the two germline ends. The germline gives CDR1 SGDLS, CDR2 YYNGEE. CDR3 length equals 13 residues. CDR3 protein: CASNPSGVDTQYF. In DNA, the CDR3 is TGTGCCAGCAACCCCTCCGGAGTTGATACGCAGTATTTT.

V is TRBV5-4 and J is TRBJ1-1, with 9 bases fitting TRBD1. This CDR3 comprises 16 residues. Trimming cost V 2 bases and J 1 base; bases outside gene matches: 6. Germline lookup yields CDR1 SGHNT and CDR2 YYREEE (reference sequence). CDR3 loop: CASSFEGTGRNTEAFF. The CDR3 bases are TGTGCCAGCAGCTTTGAGGGGACAGGGCGGAACACTGAAGCTTTCTTT.

The V gene is TRBV15, the J gene TRBJ2-7; 8 bases map to TRBD2. The V segment lost 3 bases and the J segment 3 bases; nucleotides outside the gene matches: 10. This CDR3 contains 16 residues. Germline V CDR1 and CDR2: LNHNV, YYDKDF (reference sequence). This chain's CDR3 is CATSRGLGVGFYEQYF. CDR3 in DNA: TGTGCCACCAGCAGGGGACTAGGGGTAGGATTCTACGAGCAGTACTTC. The full variable domain, its missing parts supplied by reference TRBV15 and TRBJ2-7, is DAMVIQNPRYQVTQFGKPVTLSCSQTLNHNVMYWYQQKSSQAPKLLFHYYDKDFNNEADTPDNFQSRRPNTSFCFLDIRSPGLGDTAMYLCATSRGLGVGFYEQYFGPGTRLTVT.

V and J are TRBV28 and TRBJ1-1, with D tentatively TRBD1 (6 bases). V was pared by 3 bases and J by 4 bases, with 12 bases between. The CDR3 is 14 amino acids. CDR1 and CDR2 (germline): MDHEN, SYDVKM. The CDR3: CASSLTGDTTEAFF. CDR3 sequence (DNA): TGTGCCAGCAGTTTGACAGGAGATACCACTGAAGCTTTCTTT.

The rearrangement links TRBV9 to TRBJ2-1; 11 bases agree with TRBD2. Germline CDR1 is SGDLS and CDR2 is YYNGEE. This CDR3 spans 14 amino acids. Unmatched junction bases numbered 5, after V lost 3 bases and J lost 9 bases. The CDR3 DNA follows: TGTGCCAGCAGCGATACTAGCGGGAGTGCTGAGCAGTTCTTC. This translates into CASSDTSGSAEQFF.

The chain employs TRBV6-1 and TRBJ2-5; the match to TRBD1 covers 9 bases. Looked up from germline, CDR1 is MNHNS and CDR2 is SASEGT. The CDR3 runs to 15 residues. Trimming removed 3 bases from V and 3 bases from J; junction bases left unmatched: 5. As DNA, the CDR3 is TGTGCCAGCAGTGAGGGGGGACAGGGCAAAGAGACCCAGTACTTC. Translated: CASSEGGQGKETQYF.

The chain uses TRBV12-5 and TRBJ2-3; D not resolved. Between the trimmed V and J ends, which lost 2 bases and 3 bases, there was a span of 3 bases. Germline loops: CDR1 LGHNT, CDR2 FRNRAP. The CDR3 covers 12 residues. CDR3 sequence (DNA): TGTGCTAGTGGTTTGCAAACAGATACGCAGTATTTT. It codes for CASGLQTDTQYF.

The V call is TRBV20-1, the J call TRBJ2-1, with D unclear. The germline CDR1 and CDR2 sequences are DFQATT and SNEGSKA (reference sequence). The V end was cut by 0 bases, the J end by 8 bases, with 5 bases between. This CDR3 comprises 11 residues. CDR3 nucleotide sequence: TGCAGTGCTAGAGAATCGTATGAGCAGTTCTTC. Its translation is CSARESYEQFF.

This chain uses TRBV5-6 with TRBJ1-4, with 8 bases matching TRBD1. The CDR3 loop spans 15 amino acids. V lost 3 bases, J lost 3 bases, and 4 bases stayed unmatched. Germline V gene lookup returns CDR1 SGHDT and CDR2 YYEEEE. This chain's CDR3 is CASSWRTGSNEKLFF. CDR3 nucleotides: TGTGCCAGCAGCTGGAGGACAGGGTCTAATGAAAAACTGTTTTTT.

This chain uses TRBV11-2 with TRBJ2-7; D possibly corresponds to TRBD1 (5 bases). This CDR3 contains 13 residues. Looked up from germline, CDR1 is SGHAT and CDR2 is FQNNGV. Trimming shortened V by 5 bases and J by 5 bases, and 13 bases separated the two germline ends. The CDR3 region is CASSPNRLNEQYF. CDR3 DNA: TGTGCCAGCAGCCCTAACAGGCTTAACGAGCAGTACTTC.

This clone has just one count. The chain couples TRBV28 to TRBJ1-5; D gene unclear. This CDR3 region has 16 residues. Germline V gene sequence: CDR1 MDHEN, CDR2 SYDVKM. The V gene lost 6 bases and the J gene lost 0 bases, with 15 bases spanning the gap. This chain's CDR3 is CASSQQQPYSNQPQHF. The CDR3 DNA reads as TGTGCCAGCAGCCAACAACAGCCATATAGCAATCAGCCCCAGCATTTT.